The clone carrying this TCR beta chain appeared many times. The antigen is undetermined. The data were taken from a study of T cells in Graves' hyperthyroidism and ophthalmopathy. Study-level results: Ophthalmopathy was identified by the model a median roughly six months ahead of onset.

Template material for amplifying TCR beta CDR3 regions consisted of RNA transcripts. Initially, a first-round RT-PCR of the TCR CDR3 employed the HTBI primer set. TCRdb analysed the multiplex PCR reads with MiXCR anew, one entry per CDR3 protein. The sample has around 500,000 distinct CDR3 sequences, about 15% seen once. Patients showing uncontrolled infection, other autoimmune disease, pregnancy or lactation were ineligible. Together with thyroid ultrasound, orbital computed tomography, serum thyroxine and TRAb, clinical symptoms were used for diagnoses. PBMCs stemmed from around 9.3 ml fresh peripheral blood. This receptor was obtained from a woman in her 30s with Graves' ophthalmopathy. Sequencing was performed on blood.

CDR3 nucleotides: TGTGCCTCCCCAATGGGAGGACTTGGGGGCTACACCTTC. Translated: CASPMGGLGGYTF. The chain recombines TRBV30 with TRBJ1-2, with D hard to call. The V gene lost 7 bases and the J gene lost 8 bases, with 20 bases spanning the gap. The length of the CDR3 is 13 residues. Germline CDR1 reads GTSNPN; CDR2 reads SVGIG (reference sequence).